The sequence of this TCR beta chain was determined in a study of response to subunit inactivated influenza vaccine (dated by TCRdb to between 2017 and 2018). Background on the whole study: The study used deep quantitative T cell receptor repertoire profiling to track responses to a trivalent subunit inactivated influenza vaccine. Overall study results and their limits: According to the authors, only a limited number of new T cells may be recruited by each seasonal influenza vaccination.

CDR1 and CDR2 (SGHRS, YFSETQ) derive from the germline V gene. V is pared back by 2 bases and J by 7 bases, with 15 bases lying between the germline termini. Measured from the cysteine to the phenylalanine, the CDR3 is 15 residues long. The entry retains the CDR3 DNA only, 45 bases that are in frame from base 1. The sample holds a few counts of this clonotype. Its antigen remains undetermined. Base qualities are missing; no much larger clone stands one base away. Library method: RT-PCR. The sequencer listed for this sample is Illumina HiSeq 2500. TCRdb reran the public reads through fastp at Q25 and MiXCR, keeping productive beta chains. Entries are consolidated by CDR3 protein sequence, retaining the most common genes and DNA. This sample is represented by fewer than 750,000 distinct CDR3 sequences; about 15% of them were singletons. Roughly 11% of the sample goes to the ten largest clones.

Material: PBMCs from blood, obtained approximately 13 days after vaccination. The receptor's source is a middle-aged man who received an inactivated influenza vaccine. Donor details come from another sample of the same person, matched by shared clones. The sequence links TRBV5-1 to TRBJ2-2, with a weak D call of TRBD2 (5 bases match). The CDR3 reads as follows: CASSFGQTEGGELFF. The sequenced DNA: TGCGCCAGCAGCTTCGGGCAGACCGAGGGCGGGGAGCTGTTTTTT.